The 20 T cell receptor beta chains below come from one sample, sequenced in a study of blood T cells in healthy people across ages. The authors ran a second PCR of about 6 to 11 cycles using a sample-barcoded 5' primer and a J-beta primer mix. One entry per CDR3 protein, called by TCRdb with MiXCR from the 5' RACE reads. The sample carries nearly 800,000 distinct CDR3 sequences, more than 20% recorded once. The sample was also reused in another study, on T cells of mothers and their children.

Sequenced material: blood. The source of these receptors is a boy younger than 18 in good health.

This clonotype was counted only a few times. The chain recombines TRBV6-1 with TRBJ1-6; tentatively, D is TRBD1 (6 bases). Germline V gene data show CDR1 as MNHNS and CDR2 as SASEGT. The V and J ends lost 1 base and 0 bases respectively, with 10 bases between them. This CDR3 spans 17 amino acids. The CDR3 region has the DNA TGTGCCAGCAGTGAAGTAGACAGGCTCTCCTATAATTCACCCCTCCACTTT. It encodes CASSEVDRLSYNSPLHF.

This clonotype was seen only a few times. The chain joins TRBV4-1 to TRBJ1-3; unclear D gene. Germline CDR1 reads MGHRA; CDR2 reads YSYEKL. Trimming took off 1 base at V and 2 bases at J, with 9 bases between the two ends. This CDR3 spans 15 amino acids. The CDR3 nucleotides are TGCGCCAGCAGCCAAGGACTTACCACTGGAAACACCATATATTTT. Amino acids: CASSQGLTTGNTIYF.

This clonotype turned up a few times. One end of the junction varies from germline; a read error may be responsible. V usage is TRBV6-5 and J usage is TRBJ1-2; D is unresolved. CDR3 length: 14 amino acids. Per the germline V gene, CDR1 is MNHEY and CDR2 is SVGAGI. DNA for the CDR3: TGTGCCAGCAGCCCCACAAGCGGGCTTGGTGGCCACACCTTC. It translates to CASSPTSGLGGHTF.

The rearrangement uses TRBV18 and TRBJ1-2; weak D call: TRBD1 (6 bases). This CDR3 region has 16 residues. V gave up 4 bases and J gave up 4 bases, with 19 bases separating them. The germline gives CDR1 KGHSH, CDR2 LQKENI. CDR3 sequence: CASSRQAQGFGYGYTF. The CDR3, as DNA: TGTGCCAGCTCACGACAGGCCCAGGGCTTCGGCTATGGCTACACCTTC.

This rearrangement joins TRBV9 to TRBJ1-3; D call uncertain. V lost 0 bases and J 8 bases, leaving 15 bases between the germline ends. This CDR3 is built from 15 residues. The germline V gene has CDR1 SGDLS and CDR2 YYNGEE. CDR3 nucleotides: TGTGCCAGCAGCGTAGGAGGACCCAGGTGGGACACCATATATTTT. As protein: CASSVGGPRWDTIYF.

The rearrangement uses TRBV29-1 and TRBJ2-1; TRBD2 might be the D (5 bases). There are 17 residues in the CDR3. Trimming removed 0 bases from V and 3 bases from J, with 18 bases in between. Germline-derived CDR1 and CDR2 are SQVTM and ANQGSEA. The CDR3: CSVEDEEGRANYNEQFF. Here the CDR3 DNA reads TGCAGCGTTGAAGATGAGGAAGGGAGAGCTAACTACAATGAGCAGTTCTTC.

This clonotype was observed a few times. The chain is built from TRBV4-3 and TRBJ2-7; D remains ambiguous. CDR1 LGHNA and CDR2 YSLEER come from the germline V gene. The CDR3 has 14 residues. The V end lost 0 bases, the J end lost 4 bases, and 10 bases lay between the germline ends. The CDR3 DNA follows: TGCGCCAGCAGCCAAGACCGCGACCTGTACGAGCAGTACTTC. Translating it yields CASSQDRDLYEQYF.

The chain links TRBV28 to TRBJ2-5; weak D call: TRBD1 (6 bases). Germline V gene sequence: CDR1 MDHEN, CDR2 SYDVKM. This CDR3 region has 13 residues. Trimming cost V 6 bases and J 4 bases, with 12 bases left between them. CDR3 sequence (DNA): TGTGCCAGCAGCTCCGGGACAACAGAGACCCAGTACTTC. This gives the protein CASSSGTTETQYF. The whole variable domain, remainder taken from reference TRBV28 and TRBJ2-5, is DVKVTQSSRYLVKRTGEKVFLECVQDMDHENMFWYRQDPGLGLRLIYFSYDVKMKEKGDIPEGYSVSREKKERFSLILESASTNQTSMYLCASSSGTTETQYFGPGTRLLVL.

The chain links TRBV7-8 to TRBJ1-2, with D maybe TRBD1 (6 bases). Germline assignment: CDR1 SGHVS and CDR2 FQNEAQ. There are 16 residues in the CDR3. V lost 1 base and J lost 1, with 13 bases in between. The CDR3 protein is CASSLVGGRGNYGYTF. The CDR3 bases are TGTGCCAGCAGCTTAGTCGGGGGCAGGGGTAACTATGGCTACACCTTC.

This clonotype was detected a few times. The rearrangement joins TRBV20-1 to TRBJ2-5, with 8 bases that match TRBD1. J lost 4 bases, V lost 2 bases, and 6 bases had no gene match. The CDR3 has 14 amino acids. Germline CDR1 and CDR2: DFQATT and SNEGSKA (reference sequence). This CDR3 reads CSARQGAGGETQYF. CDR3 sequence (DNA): TGCAGTGCTAGACAGGGGGCTGGGGGAGAGACCCAGTACTTC.

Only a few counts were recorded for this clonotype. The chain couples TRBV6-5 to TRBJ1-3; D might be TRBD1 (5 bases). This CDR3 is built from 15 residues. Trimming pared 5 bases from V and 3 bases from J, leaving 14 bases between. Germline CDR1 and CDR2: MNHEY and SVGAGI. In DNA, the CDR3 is TGTGCCAGCAGTCCTCAGGGTCGTATTGGAAACACCATATATTTT. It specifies CASSPQGRIGNTIYF.

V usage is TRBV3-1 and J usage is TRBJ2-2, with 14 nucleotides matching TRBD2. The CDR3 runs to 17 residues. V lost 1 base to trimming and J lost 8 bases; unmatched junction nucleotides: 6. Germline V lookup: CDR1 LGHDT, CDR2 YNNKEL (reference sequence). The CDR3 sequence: CASSQAGLAGVRGELFF. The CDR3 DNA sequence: TGTGCCAGCAGCCAAGCGGGACTAGCGGGAGTTAGAGGGGAGCTGTTTTTT.

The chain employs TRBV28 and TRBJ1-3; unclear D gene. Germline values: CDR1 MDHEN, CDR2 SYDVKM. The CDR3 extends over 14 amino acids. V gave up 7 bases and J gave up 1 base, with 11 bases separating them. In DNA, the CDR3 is TGTGCCAGCACCCCTATAGGGTCTGGAAACACCATATATTTT. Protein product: CASTPIGSGNTIYF.

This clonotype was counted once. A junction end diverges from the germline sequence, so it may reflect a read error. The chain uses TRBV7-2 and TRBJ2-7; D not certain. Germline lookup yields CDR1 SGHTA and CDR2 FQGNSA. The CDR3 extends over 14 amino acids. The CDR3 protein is CASTLEYSSYEQYF. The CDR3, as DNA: TGTGCCAGCACCTTAGAATACAGCTCCTACGAGCAGTACTTC.

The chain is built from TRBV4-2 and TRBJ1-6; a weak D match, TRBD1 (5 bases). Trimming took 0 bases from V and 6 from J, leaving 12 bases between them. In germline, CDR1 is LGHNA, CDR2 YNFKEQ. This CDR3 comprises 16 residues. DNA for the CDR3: TGTGCCAGCAGCCAAGATCGGGAAAGGGGTAATTCACCCCTCCACTTT. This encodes CASSQDRERGNSPLHF.

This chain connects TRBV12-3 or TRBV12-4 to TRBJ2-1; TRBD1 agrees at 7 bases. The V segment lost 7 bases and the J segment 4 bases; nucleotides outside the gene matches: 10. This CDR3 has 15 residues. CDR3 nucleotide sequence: TGTGCCAGCAACCCGTGGGGGACAGCTTACAATGAGCAGTTCTTC. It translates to CASNPWGTAYNEQFF.

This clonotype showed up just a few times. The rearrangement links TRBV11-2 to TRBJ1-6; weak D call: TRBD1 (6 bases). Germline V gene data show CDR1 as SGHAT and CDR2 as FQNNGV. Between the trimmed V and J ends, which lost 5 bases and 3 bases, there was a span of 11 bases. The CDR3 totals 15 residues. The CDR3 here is CASSASQGYNSPLHF. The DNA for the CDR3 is TGTGCCAGCAGCGCGTCACAGGGCTATAATTCACCCCTCCACTTT. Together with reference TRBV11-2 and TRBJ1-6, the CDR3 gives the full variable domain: EAGVAQSPRYKIIEKRQSVAFWCNPISGHATLYWYQQILGQGPKLLIQFQNNGVVDDSQLPKDRFSAERLKGVDSTLKIQPAKLEDSAVYLCASSASQGYNSPLHFGNGTRLTVT.

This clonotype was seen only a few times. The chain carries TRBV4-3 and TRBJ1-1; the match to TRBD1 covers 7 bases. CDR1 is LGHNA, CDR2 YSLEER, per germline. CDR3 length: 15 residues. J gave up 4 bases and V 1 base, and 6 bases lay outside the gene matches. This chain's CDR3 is CASSQVKGAGTEAFF. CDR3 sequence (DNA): TGCGCCAGCAGCCAAGTGAAGGGGGCGGGCACTGAAGCTTTCTTT.

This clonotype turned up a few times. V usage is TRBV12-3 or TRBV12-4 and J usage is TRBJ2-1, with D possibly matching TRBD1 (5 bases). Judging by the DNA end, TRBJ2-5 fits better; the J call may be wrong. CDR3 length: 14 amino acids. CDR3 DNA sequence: TGTGCCAGCAGGCTGAGGTGGGGCTCAGAGACCCAGTACTTC. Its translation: CASRLRWGSETQYF.

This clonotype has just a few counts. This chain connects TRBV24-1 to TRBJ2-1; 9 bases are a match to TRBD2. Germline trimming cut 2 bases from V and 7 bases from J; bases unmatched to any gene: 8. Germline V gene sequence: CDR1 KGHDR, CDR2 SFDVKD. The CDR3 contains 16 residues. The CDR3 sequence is CATSDSGTSLVNEQFF. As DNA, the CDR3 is TGTGCCACCAGTGATTCCGGGACTAGCCTAGTTAATGAGCAGTTCTTC.